The 22 T cell receptor beta chains in this list originate from one sample, sequenced in a study of PD-L1 blockade in urothelial cancer. Sequenced by immunoSEQ multiplex PCR; TCRdb stores in-frame clones only, minus some. The sample has 95,000 to 100,000 clones, roughly 87% seen once. As for time point: pretreatment peripheral blood. The sample was PBMCs, taken around atezolizumab (anti-PD-L1) treatment. These receptors were collected from a man aged 55 to 70 with urothelial cancer.

The V call is TRBV5-1, the J call TRBJ2-2; the D gene is possibly TRBD1 (5 bases). Germline values: CDR1 SGHRS, CDR2 YFSETQ. The length of the CDR3 is 13 residues. V lost 5 bases to trimming and J lost 9 bases, with 14 bases between them. In nucleotides, the CDR3 is TGCGCCAGCAGGGACGTGGGGCTGAGGGAGCTGTTTTTT. It codes for CASRDVGLRELFF.

This chain connects TRBV5-1 to TRBJ2-5; 9 bases are a match to TRBD1. The ends lost 4 bases at V and 1 base at J; junction bases unmatched: 5. CDR1 SGHRS and CDR2 YFSETQ come from the germline V gene. The CDR3 is made up of 15 amino acids. The CDR3 sequence is CASSPGQGLQETQYF. The CDR3 DNA sequence: TGCGCCAGCAGCCCGGGACAGGGACTCCAAGAGACCCAGTACTTC.

J is TRBJ2-6 and V is TRBV19, with D unclear. This CDR3 comprises 16 residues. Trimming took 1 base from V and 1 from J, leaving 8 bases between them. The germline gives CDR1 LNHDA, CDR2 SQIVND (reference sequence). The CDR3 reads CASSIVGRSGANVLTF. The CDR3 region has the DNA TGTGCCAGTAGTATAGTGGGCCGGTCTGGGGCCAACGTCCTGACTTTC.

This clone was recorded once. This chain links TRBV5-3 with TRBJ2-7; 9 positions match TRBD2. TRBV5-3 is an open reading frame whose function is uncertain. Trimming took 3 bases from V and 0 from J; bases not matched to a gene: 4. This CDR3 contains 15 residues. This chain's CDR3 is CARSYASGISYEQYF. In nucleotides, the CDR3 is TGTGCCAGAAGCTATGCTAGCGGGATCTCCTACGAGCAGTACTTC.

The genes are TRBV10-1 and TRBJ2-1, with 15 nucleotides matching TRBD2. The V segment lost 3 bases and the J segment 6 bases; nucleotides outside the gene matches: 6. CDR1 and CDR2 from the germline V gene are WNHNN and SYGVQD (reference sequence). CDR3 size: 17 residues. The CDR3 spells CASSDPTGLAGGNEQFF. DNA for the CDR3: TGCGCCAGCAGTGACCCAACGGGACTAGCGGGAGGCAATGAGCAGTTCTTC.

J is TRBJ2-7 and V is TRBV6-6, with a weak D call TRBD2 (6 bases). The V gene's germline CDR1 is MNHNY and CDR2 SVGAGI (reference sequence). Trimming stripped 6 bases from V and 0 bases from J, with 9 bases between. The CDR3 is 13 amino acids. The CDR3 coding sequence is TGTGCCAGCAGCCCGGGGGTCTCCTACGAGCAGTACTTC. Its translation is CASSPGVSYEQYF.

This rearrangement joins TRBV7-2 to TRBJ2-1; D gene unclear. Between the trimmed V and J ends, which lost 8 bases and 0 bases, there was a span of 14 bases. There are 15 residues in the CDR3. The germline CDR1 and CDR2 sequences are SGHTA and FQGNSA. Written as DNA, the CDR3 is TGTGCCAGCTCTGCCCTAGGTATCTCCTACAATGAGCAGTTCTTC. This sequence encodes CASSALGISYNEQFF.

V and J are TRBV7-2 and TRBJ1-2; 8 positions agree with TRBD1. The CDR3 is 15 residues long. The germline gives CDR1 SGHTA, CDR2 FQGNSA. With 1 base clipped from V and 7 bases from J, the junction kept 8 bases outside the gene matches. CDR3 in DNA: TGTGCCAGCAGCTTAGGAACGGGACAGGTTTTTGGCTACACCTTC. Translation gives CASSLGTGQVFGYTF.

This clone was counted once. The V and J genes are TRBV7-8 and TRBJ2-3, with D maybe TRBD1 (6 bases). CDR3 length equals 17 residues. Deletions cut 5 bases from V and 3 bases from J, with 21 bases between. In germline, CDR1 is SGHVS, CDR2 FQNEAQ. CDR3 sequence reads: CASSPAVGTRKTDTQYF. As DNA, the CDR3 is TGTGCCAGCAGCCCCGCTGTGGGGACAAGAAAGACAGATACGCAGTATTTT.

This rearrangement joins TRBV10-2 to TRBJ2-6; tentatively, D is TRBD2 (5 bases). V was shortened by 3 bases and J by 0 bases, with 9 bases between the two germline ends. The germline gives CDR1 WSHSY, CDR2 SAAADI. CDR3 length: 16 residues. The CDR3 nucleotides are TGCGCCAGCAGTGATGAGGGAGTCTCTGGGGCCAACGTCCTGACTTTC. This codes for CASSDEGVSGANVLTF.

A single count supports this clone. The chain couples TRBV29-1 to TRBJ2-2; 9 bases are a match to TRBD1. The V segment lost 4 bases and the J segment 2 bases; nucleotides outside the gene matches: 2. CDR1 SQVTM and CDR2 ANQGSEA come from the germline V gene. The CDR3 spans 14 residues. The CDR3 here is CSVGDRENTGELFF. The CDR3 DNA is TGCAGCGTTGGGGACAGGGAAAACACCGGGGAGCTGTTTTTT.

This chain uses TRBV15 with TRBJ2-1, with 11 bases identical to TRBD2. V shed 0 bases and J 6 bases; nucleotides not matched to a gene: 4. The CDR3 is 16 residues long. CDR1 and CDR2 from the germline V gene are LNHNV and YYDKDF (reference sequence). CDR3 region: CATSREGGTSGNEQFF. The DNA for the CDR3 is TGTGCCACCAGCAGAGAGGGGGGGACTAGCGGCAATGAGCAGTTCTTC.

The chain carries TRBV5-1 and TRBJ2-5; D might be TRBD2 (5 bases). The germline gives CDR1 SGHRS, CDR2 YFSETQ. The V end lost 0 bases, the J end lost 2 bases, and 11 bases lay between the germline ends. The CDR3 is 15 residues long. CDR3 amino acids: CASSLDGTGQETQYF. The CDR3 DNA is TGCGCCAGCAGCTTGGATGGCACGGGGCAAGAGACCCAGTACTTC.

The J gene is TRBJ2-1, the V gene TRBV7-3; 8 bases fit TRBD2. This CDR3 is 15 amino acids long. The germline CDR1 and CDR2 sequences are SGHTA and FQGTGA. The V segment lost 5 bases and the J segment 6 bases; nucleotides outside the gene matches: 9. CDR3 sequence reads: CASSPVAGSFNEQFF. The CDR3 DNA follows: TGTGCCAGCAGCCCGGTAGCGGGGAGCTTCAATGAGCAGTTCTTC. Full variable domain (remainder filled in from reference TRBV7-3 and TRBJ2-1): GAGVSQTPSNKVTEKGKYVELRCDPISGHTALYWYRQSLGQGPEFLIYFQGTGAADDSGLPNDRFFAVRPEGSVSTLKIQRTERGDSAVYLCASSPVAGSFNEQFFGPGTRLTVL.

The V and J genes are TRBV28 and TRBJ2-6; no clear D gene. Trimming left V 5 bases short and J 1 base short, with 3 bases between. Germline CDR1 is MDHEN and CDR2 is SYDVKM. The CDR3 has 13 residues. The CDR3 DNA reads as TGTGCCAGCAGTCAATCTGGGGCCAACGTCCTGACTTTC. Translated, it gives CASSQSGANVLTF.

This chain connects TRBV10-1 to TRBJ1-4, with 10 bases that match TRBD1. This CDR3 spans 14 amino acids. The germline gives CDR1 WNHNN, CDR2 SYGVQD (reference sequence). V shed 5 bases, J shed 5 bases, and the junction held 2 bases outside the gene matches. The CDR3 sequence: CASSLDRGNEKLFF. CDR3 DNA: TGCGCCAGCAGTTTGGACAGGGGGAATGAAAAACTGTTTTTT.

This clone was recorded once. The chain has TRBV5-1 and TRBJ1-5; 11 bases are a match to TRBD1. The J segment lost 0 bases and the V segment lost 5 bases, leaving 7 bases of the junction unmatched. This CDR3 is 17 amino acids long. The V gene's germline CDR1 is SGHRS and CDR2 YFSETQ. The DNA for the CDR3 is TGCGCCAGCAGGGACAGGGGGCCGCGAAATAGCAATCAGCCCCAGCATTTT. Translating gives CASRDRGPRNSNQPQHF.

The V and J genes are TRBV27 and TRBJ2-3; D ambiguous. The CDR3 loop spans 14 amino acids. Trimming took off 8 bases at V and 1 base at J, with 13 bases between the two ends. CDR1 is MNHEY, CDR2 SMNVEV, per germline (reference sequence). CDR3 amino acids: CASGPRLRTDTQYF. The CDR3 DNA is TGTGCCAGCGGCCCTAGACTCCGCACAGATACGCAGTATTTT.

The J gene is TRBJ2-6, the V gene TRBV27, with D tentatively TRBD2 (6 bases). This CDR3 contains 18 residues. Trimming removed 4 bases from V and 4 bases from J, with 20 bases in between. Per germline, CDR1 MNHEY and CDR2 SMNVEV (reference sequence). This chain's CDR3 is CASSSLPGLAAGANVLTF. The CDR3, as DNA: TGTGCCAGCAGTTCCCTACCGGGACTTGCTGCCGGGGCCAACGTCCTGACTTTC.

The rearrangement links TRBV28 to TRBJ1-2; 8 positions agree with TRBD1. Trimming removed 0 bases from V and 5 bases from J; junction bases left unmatched: 11. Germline V CDR1 and CDR2: MDHEN, SYDVKM. The CDR3 is made up of 17 amino acids. This CDR3 is CASSLWGPDDRGYGYTF. CDR3 DNA: TGTGCCAGCAGTTTATGGGGGCCAGACGACAGGGGTTATGGCTACACCTTC.

The rearrangement uses TRBV27 and TRBJ2-3, with a possible D match to TRBD2 (6 bases). The CDR3 extends over 15 amino acids. From germline, CDR1 is MNHEY and CDR2 SMNVEV (reference sequence). V was trimmed by 6 bases and J by 2 bases, leaving 15 bases between them. The CDR3 here is CASSPVRGITDTQYF. The CDR3, as DNA: TGTGCCAGCAGCCCCGTGCGGGGCATCACAGATACGCAGTATTTT.

This clone appeared once. The chain joins TRBV5-8 to TRBJ2-2; D is unclear. Germline assignment: CDR1 SGHTS and CDR2 YDEGEE. The CDR3 contains 13 residues. Trimming shortened V by 4 bases and J by 5 bases, and 9 bases separated the two germline ends. In DNA, the CDR3 is TGTGCCAGCAGCCATACAGCTACCGGGGAGCTGTTTTTT. It codes for CASSHTATGELFF.